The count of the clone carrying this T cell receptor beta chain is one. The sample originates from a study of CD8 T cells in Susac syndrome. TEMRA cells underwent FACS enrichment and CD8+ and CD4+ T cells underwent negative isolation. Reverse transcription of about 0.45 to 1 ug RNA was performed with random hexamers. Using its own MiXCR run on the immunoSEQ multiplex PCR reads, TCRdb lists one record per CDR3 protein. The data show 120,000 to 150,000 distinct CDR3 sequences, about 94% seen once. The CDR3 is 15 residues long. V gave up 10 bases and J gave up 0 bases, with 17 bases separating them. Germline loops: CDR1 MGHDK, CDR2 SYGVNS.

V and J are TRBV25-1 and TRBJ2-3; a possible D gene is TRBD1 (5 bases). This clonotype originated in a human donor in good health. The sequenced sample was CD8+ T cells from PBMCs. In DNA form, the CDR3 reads TGTGCCACTCCAGACAGAGTAACTAGCACAGATACGCAGTATTTT. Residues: CATPDRVTSTDTQYF.